Sequencing of this TCR beta chain was carried out in a study of Ad26.COV2.S vaccination and SARS-CoV-2 variants (dated by TCRdb to about 2021). At the level of the whole study: Vaccine-arm donors came from COV1001, a multicentre, randomized, double-blind, placebo-controlled phase I-IIa trial of Ad26.COV2.S in healthy adults. Ad26.COV2.S was administered intramuscularly at 5 x 10^10 or 1 x 10^11 viral particles, either as a single shot or as two shots given 56 days apart. TCRbeta repertoire sequencing was used to assess the specificity and breadth of SARS-CoV-2-reactive T cell receptors after Ad26.COV2.S vaccination. Trial participants were randomized into five groups of five, in which low-dose or high-dose Ad26.COV2.S was given once or twice, or placebo was given on both occasions. Throughout the experiments and outcome assessment, investigators stayed blinded to trial group allocation. A total of some 30 samples were included in the TCR-sequenced set, comprising around 19 Ad26.COV2.S vaccine recipients, 5 placebo recipients and 8 SARS-CoV-2 convalescent individuals. What the study reported, not specific to this receptor: Non-spike TCR breadth was comparable between vaccine and placebo recipients, consistent with the vaccine containing only spike. Spike-specific TCR breadth was higher in Ad26.COV2.S recipients than in placebo recipients (P = 0.0014). After vaccination, substantial breadth of spike-specific CD8+ and CD4+ T cell responses was reported. The study lacked the statistical power to compare responses across vaccine doses or regimens. According to the authors, total T cell responses may have been underestimated by the TCR breadth and depth analyses.

With respect to this clone: Its antigen remains undetermined. No base quality values were provided; no much bigger clone lies one nucleotide off.

V loses 6 bases, J loses 0 bases, and the germline ends lie 3 bases apart. The germline V gene (reference sequence) specifies MNHEY as CDR1 and SMNVEV as CDR2. Its CDR3 holds 12 amino acids, cysteine through phenylalanine. Of all the DNA, just the CDR3 is kept, 36 bases in frame from base 1. The sample's treatment or condition label, decoded: around 19 received Ad26.COV2.S at low or high dose, single or two shots; about 5 received placebo; per-sample allocation not given. For vaccine and placebo recipients, the sequenced repertoires came from samples collected on day 63 after the first injection. In Cohort 1b, roughly 26 adults aged 18-55 years were enrolled at a single site in Boston, USA, between 29 July and 7 August 2020. Ad26.COV2.S was a replication-incompetent adenovirus type 26 vector that expressed a prefusion-stabilized SARS-CoV-2 spike protein derived from the original Wuhan strain. The immunoSEQ Assay was used to sequence TCRbeta CDR3 regions. After extraction, genomic DNA underwent amplification by bias-controlled multiplex PCR, followed by high-throughput sequencing. Regarding the original processing steps: To quantify the absolute abundance of every unique TCRbeta CDR3 region, sequences were collapsed and filtered. Usable DNA was measured by amplifying reference genes present in all nucleated cells, and TCRbeta template counts were normalized to that usable DNA to estimate T cell fraction. Repertoire TCRs were annotated as SARS-CoV-2-specific when V gene, CDR3 amino acid sequence and J gene were exactly matched to a known reactive TCR set. The reference SARS-CoV-2 TCR set was obtained from MIRA and was filtered for enrichment in COVID-19-positive ImmuneCODE repertoires, whereby public or cross-reactive TCRs were removed. Drawing on the MIRA antigens, annotated TCRs were analysed further at the level of specific ORF or position within ORF. Depth was the summed frequency of annotated unique rearrangements, while breadth was defined as annotated unique rearrangements over total unique productive rearrangements. Group comparisons of TCR breadth used two-sided Wilcoxon rank-sum tests. The immuneACCESS repertoire file appears here via TCRdb, limited to in-frame rearrangements. These files lack a portion of the clones; in checked studies, under half of the deficit traces to unresolved V genes, and the cause of the others is not known. V and J calls and clone size follow that table, whereas D and trimming were derived from the DNA. This sample comprises 380,000 or so clones, roughly 90% of them detected only once. The top ten clonotypes cover around 5.8% of the sample.

The starting material was peripheral blood, obtained in a trial of Ad26.COV2.S vaccine versus placebo. The sequence was obtained from a person aged 18 to 59 who received the Ad26.COV2.S COVID-19 vaccine or a placebo. In this chain, TRBV27 is recombined with TRBJ2-1; no D gene call is confident. The CDR3 reads as follows: CASRSSYNEQFF. In nucleotide form, the sequence is TGTGCCAGCAGGAGCTCCTACAATGAGCAGTTCTTC.